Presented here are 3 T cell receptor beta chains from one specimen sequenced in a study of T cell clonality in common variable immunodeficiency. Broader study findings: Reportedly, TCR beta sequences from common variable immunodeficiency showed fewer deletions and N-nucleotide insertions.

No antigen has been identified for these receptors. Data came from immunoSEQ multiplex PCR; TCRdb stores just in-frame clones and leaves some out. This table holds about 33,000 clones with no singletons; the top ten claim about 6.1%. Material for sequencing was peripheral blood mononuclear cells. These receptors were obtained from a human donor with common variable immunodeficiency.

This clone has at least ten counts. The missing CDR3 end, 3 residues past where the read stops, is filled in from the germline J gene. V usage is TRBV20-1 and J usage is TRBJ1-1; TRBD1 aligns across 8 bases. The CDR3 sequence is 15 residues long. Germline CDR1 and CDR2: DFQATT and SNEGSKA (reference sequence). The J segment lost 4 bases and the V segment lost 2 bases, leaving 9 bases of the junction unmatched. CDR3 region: CSARPGGAMATEAFF. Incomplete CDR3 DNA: TGCAGTGCTAGACCAGGGGGCGCGATGGCCACTGAA.

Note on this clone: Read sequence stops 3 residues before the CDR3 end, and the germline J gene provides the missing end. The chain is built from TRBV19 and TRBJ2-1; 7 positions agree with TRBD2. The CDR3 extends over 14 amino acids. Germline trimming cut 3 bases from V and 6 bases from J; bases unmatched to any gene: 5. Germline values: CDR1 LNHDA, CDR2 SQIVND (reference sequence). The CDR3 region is CASSMVWGGNEQFF. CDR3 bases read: TGTGCCAGTAGTATGGTGTGGGGGGGCAATGAG.

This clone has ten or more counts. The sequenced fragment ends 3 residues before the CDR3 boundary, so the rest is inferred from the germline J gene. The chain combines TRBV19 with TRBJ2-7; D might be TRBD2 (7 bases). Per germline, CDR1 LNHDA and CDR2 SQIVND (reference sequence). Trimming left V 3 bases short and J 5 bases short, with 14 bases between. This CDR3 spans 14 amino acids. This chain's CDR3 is CASSIATGGDEQYF. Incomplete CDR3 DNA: TGTGCCAGTAGTATCGCGACGGGGGGCGACGAG.